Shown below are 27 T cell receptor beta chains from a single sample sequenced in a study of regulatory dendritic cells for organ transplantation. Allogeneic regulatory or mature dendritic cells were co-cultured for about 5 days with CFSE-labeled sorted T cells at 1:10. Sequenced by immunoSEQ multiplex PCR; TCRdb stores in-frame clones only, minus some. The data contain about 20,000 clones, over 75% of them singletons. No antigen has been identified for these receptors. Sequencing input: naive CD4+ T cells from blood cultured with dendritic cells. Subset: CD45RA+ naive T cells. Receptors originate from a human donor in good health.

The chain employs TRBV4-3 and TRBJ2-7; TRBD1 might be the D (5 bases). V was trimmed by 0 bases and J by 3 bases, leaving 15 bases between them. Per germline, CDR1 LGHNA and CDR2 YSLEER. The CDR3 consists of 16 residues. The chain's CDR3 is CASSQDDDRYNYEQYF. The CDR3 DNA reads TGCGCCAGCAGCCAAGACGACGACAGATATAACTACGAGCAGTACTTC.

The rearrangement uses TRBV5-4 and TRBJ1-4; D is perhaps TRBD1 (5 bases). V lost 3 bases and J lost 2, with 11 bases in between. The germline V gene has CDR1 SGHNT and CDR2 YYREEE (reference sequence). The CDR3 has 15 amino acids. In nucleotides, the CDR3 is TGTGCCAGCAGCTCTGGAGGGGTTACTAATGAAAAACTGTTTTTT. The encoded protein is CASSSGGVTNEKLFF.

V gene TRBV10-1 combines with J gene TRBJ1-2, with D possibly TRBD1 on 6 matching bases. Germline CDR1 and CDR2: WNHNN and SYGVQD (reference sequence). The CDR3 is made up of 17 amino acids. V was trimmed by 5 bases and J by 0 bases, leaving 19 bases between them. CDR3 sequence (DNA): TGCGCCAGCAGTCCCTTGGGGGCCCTACAAACTAACTATGGCTACACCTTC. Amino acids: CASSPLGALQTNYGYTF.

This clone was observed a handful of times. CDR3 in amino acids: CASLGGASNQPQHF. The CDR3 DNA is TGTGCCAGCCTCGGGGGGGCGAGCAATCAGCCCCAGCATTTT. This chain uses TRBV28 with TRBJ1-5; maybe TRBD1 (6 bases). Trimming left V 8 bases short and J 1 base short, with 12 bases between. The CDR3 length is 14 residues. CDR1 MDHEN and CDR2 SYDVKM come from the germline V gene.

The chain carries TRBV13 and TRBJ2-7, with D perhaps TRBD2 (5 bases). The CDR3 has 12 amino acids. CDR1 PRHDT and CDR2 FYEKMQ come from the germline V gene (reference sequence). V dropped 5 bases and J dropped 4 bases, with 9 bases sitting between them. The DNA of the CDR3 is TGTGCCAGCAGCAGCGGAGGATACGAGCAGTACTTC. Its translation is CASSSGGYEQYF.

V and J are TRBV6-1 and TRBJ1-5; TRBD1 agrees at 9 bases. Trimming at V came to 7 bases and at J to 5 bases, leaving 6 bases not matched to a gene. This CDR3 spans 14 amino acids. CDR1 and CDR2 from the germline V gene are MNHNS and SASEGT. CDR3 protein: CASIGGQGHQPQHF. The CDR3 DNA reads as TGTGCCAGCATTGGAGGACAGGGGCATCAGCCCCAGCATTTT.

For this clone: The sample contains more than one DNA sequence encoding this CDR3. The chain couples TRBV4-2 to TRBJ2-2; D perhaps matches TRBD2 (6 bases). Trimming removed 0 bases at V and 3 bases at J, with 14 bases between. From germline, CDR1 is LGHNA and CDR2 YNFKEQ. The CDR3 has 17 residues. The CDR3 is CASSQDGEASHTGELFF. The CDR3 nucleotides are TGTGCCAGCAGCCAAGACGGGGAGGCCAGTCACACCGGGGAGCTGTTTTTT.

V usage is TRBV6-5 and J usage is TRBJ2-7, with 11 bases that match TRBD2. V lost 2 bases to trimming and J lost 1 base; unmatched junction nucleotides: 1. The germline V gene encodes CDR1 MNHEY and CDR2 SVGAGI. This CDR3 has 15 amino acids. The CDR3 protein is CASSYTSGSSYEQYF. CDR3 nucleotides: TGTGCCAGCAGTTACACTAGCGGGAGTTCCTACGAGCAGTACTTC.

The CDR3 nucleotides are TGTGCCAGCAGTTTAAAAGAGACACCTTCCTACGAGCAGTACTTC. Translation: CASSLKETPSYEQYF. The V and J genes are TRBV27 and TRBJ2-7, with unresolved D. CDR1 is MNHEY, CDR2 SMNVEV, per germline (reference sequence). V lost 2 bases and J lost 1, with 12 bases in between. This CDR3 comprises 15 residues.

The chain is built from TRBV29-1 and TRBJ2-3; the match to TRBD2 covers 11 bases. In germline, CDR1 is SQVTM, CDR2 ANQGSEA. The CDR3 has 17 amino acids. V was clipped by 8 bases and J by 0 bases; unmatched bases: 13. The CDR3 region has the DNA TGCAGCATTAGCGGGAGGGCCGGGGTTTGGAGCACAGATACGCAGTATTTT. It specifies CSISGRAGVWSTDTQYF.

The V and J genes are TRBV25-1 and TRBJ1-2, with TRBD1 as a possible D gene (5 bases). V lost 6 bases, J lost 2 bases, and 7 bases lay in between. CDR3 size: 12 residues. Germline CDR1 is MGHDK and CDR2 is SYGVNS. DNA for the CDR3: TGTGCCAGCAGGGGGGGGAACTATGGCTACACCTTC. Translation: CASRGGNYGYTF.

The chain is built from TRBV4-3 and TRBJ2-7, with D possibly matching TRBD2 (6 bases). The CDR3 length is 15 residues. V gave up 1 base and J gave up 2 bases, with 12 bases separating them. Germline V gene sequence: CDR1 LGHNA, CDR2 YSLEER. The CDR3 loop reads CASSQGASVTYEQYF. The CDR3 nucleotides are TGCGCCAGCAGCCAAGGGGCTAGCGTTACCTACGAGCAGTACTTC.

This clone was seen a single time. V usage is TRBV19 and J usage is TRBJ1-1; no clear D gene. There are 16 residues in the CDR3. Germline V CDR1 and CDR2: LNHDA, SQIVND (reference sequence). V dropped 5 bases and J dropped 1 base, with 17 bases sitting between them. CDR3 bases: TGTGCCAGTAGTCCAGAAGACCCCCTCTCGAACACTGAAGCTTTCTTT. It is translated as CASSPEDPLSNTEAFF.

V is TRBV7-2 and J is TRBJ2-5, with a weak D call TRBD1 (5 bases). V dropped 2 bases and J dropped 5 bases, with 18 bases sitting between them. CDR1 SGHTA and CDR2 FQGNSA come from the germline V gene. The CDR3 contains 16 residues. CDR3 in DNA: TGTGCCAGCAGCTTAAACGGGCAGGGTTTAAGGGAGACCCAGTACTTC. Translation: CASSLNGQGLRETQYF.

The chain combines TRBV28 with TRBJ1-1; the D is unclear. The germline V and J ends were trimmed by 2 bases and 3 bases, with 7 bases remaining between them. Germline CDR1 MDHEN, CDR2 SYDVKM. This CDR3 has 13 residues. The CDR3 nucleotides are TGTGCCAGCAGTTTAGACGGTTACACTGAAGCTTTCTTT. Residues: CASSLDGYTEAFF.

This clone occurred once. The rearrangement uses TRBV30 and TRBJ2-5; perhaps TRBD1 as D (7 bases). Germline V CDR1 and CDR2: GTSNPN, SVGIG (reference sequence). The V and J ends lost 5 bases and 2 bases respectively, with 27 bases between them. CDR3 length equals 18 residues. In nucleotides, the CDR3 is TGTGCCTGGTCGGTCGTAAAAACGAGGAGGGGGCGTCAAGAGACCCAGTACTTC. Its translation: CAWSVVKTRRGRQETQYF.

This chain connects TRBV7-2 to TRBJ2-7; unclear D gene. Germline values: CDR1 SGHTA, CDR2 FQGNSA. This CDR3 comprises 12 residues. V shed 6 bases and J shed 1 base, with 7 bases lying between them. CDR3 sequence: CASSRYSYEQYF. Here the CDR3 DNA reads TGTGCCAGCAGTCGATATTCCTACGAGCAGTACTTC.

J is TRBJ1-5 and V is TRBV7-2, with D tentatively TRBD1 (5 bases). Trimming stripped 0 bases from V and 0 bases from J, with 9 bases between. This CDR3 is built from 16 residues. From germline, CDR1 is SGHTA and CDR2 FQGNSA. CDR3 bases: TGTGCCAGCAGCTTAGCCAACAGGTATAGCAATCAGCCCCAGCATTTT. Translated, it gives CASSLANRYSNQPQHF.

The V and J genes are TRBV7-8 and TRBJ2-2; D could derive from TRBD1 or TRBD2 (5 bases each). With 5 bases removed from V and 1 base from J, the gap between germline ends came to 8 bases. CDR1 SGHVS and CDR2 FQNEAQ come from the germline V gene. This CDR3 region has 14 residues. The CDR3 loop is CASSRGGNTGELFF. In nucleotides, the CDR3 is TGTGCCAGCAGCCGTGGGGGGAACACCGGGGAGCTGTTTTTT.

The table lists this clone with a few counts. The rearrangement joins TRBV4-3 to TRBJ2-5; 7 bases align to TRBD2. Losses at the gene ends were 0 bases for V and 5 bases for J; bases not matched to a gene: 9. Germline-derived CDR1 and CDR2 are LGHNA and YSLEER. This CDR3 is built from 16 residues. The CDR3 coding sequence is TGCGCCAGCAGCCAAGATACGTATGGGGGGGTGGAGACCCAGTACTTC. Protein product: CASSQDTYGGVETQYF.

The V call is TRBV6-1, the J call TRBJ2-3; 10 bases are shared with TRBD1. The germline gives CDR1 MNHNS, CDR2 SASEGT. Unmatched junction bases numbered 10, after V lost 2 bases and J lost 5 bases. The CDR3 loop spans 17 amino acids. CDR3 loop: CASSEWRARDRGDTQYF. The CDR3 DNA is TGTGCCAGCAGTGAATGGCGGGCTCGGGACAGGGGAGATACGCAGTATTTT.

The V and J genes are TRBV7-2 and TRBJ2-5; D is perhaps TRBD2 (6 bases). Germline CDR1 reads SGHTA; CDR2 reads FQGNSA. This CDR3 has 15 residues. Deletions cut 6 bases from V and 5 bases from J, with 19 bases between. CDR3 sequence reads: CASSYQRGTRETQYF. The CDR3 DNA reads TGTGCCAGCAGTTATCAACGGGGGACCCGGGAGACCCAGTACTTC.

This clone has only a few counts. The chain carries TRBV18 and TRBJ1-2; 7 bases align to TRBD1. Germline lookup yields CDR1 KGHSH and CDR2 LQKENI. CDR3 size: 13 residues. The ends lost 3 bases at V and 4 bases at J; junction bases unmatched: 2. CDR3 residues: CASSPGQAYGYTF. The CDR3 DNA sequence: TGTGCCAGCTCACCCGGACAGGCCTATGGCTACACCTTC.

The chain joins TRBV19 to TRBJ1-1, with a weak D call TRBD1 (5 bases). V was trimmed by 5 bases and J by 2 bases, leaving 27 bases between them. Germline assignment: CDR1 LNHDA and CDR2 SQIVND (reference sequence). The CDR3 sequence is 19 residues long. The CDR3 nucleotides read TGTGCCAGTAGTGATACAGGCATCTCCCCAATGGGACTCAACACTGAAGCTTTCTTT. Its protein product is CASSDTGISPMGLNTEAFF.

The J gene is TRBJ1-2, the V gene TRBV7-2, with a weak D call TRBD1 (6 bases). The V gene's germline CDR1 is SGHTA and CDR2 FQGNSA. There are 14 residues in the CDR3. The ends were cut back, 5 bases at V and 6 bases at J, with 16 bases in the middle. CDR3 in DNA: TGTGCCAGCAGCCCATTTCAGACAGGCCATGGCTACACCTTC. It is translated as CASSPFQTGHGYTF.

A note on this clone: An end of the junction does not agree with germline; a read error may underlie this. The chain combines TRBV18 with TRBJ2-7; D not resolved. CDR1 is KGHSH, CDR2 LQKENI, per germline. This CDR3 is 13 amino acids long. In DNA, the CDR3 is TGTGCCAGCTCATCACCTGACAAATACGAGCAGTACTTC. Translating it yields CASSSPDKYEQYF. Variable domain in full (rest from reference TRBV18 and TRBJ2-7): NAGVMQNPRHLVRRRGQEARLRCSPMKGHSHVYWYRQLPEEGLKFMVYLQKENIIDESGMPKERFSAEFPKEGPSILRIQQVVRGDSAAYFCASSSPDKYEQYFGPGTRLTVT.

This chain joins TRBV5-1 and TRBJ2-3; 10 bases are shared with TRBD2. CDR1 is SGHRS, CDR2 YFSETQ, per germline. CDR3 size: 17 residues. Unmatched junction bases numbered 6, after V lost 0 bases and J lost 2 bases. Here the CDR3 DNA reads TGCGCCAGCAGCTTGGGGACTAGCGGATATTCCACAGATACGCAGTATTTT. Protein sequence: CASSLGTSGYSTDTQYF.